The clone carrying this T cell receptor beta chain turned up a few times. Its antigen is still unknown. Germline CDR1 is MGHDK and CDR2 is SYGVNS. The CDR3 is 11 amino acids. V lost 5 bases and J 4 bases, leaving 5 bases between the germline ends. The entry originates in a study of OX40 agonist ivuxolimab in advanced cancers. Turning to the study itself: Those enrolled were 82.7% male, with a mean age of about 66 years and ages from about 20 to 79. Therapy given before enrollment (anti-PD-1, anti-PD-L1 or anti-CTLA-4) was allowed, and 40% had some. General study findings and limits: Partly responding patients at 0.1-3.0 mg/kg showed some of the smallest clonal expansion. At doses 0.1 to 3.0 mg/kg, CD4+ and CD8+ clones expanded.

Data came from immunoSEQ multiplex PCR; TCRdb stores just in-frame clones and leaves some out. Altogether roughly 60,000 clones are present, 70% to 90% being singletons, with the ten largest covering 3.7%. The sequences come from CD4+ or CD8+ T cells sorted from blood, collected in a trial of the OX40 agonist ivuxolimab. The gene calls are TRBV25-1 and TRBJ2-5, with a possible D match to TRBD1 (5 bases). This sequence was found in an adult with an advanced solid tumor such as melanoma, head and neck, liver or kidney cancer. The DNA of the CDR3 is TGTGCCAGCAGTAGGGGAGAGACCCAGTACTTC. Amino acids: CASSRGETQYF. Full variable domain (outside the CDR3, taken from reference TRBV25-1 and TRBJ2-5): EADIYQTPRYLVIGTGKKITLECSQTMGHDKMYWYQQDPGMELHLIHYSYGVNSTEKGDLSSESTVSRIRTEHFPLTLESARPSHTSQYLCASSRGETQYFGPGTRLLVL.